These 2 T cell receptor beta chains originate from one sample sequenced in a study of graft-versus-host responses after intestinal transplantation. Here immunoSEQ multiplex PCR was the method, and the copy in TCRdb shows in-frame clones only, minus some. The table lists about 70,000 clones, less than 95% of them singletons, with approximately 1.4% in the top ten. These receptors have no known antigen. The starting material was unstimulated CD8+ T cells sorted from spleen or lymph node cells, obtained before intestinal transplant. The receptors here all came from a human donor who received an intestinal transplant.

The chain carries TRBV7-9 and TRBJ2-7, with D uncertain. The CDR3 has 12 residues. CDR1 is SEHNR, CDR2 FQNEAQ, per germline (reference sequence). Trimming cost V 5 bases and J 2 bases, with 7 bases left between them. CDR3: CASSHRAYEQYF. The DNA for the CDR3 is TGTGCCAGCAGCCACAGAGCCTACGAGCAGTACTTC.

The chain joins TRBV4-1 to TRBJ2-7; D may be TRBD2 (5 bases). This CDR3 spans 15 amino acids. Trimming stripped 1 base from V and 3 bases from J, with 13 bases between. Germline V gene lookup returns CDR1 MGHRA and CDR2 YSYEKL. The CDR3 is CASSQVSGDLYEQYF. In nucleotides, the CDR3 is TGCGCCAGCAGCCAAGTTTCCGGGGATCTCTACGAGCAGTACTTC.